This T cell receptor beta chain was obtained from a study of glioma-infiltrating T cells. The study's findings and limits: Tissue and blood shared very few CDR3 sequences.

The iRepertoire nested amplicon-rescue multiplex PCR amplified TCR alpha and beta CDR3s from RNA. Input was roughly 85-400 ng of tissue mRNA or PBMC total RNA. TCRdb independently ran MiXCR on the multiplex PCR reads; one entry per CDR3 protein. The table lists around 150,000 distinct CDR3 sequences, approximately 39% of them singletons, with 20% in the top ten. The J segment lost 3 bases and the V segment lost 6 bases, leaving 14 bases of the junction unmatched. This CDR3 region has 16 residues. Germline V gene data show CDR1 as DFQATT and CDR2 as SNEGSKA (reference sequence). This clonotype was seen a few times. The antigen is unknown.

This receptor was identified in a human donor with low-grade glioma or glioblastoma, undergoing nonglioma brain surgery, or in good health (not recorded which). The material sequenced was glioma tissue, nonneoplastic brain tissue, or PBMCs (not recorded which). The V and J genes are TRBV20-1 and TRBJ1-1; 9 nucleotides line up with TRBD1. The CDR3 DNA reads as TGCAGTGCCAGGGGAGGTGGGACAGGGCAAGACACTGAAGCTTTCTTT. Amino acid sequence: CSARGGGTGQDTEAFF.